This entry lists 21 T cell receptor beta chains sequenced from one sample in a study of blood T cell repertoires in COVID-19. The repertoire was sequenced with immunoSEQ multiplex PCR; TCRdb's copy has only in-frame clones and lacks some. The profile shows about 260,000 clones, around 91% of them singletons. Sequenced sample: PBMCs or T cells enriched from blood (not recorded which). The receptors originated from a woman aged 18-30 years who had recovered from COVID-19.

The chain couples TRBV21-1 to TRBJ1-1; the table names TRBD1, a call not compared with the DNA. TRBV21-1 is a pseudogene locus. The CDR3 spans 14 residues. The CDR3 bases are TGTGCCAGCAATCAGACAGAGATGAACACTGAAGCTTTCTTT. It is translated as CASNQTEMNTEAFF.

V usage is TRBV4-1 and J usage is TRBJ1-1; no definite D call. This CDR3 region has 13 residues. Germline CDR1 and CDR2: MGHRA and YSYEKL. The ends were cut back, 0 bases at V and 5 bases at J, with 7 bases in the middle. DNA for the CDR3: TGCGCCAGCAGCCAAGAACTCGGGACTGAAGCTTTCTTT. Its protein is CASSQELGTEAFF.

The CDR3: CASSLSVSGGAFF. CDR3 DNA sequence: TGTGCCAGCAGCTTATCGGTTTCCGGGGGAGCTTTCTTT. The chain joins TRBV7-8 to TRBJ1-1; tentatively, D is TRBD1 (5 bases). The V end lost 2 bases, the J end lost 10 bases, and 14 bases lay between the germline ends. Germline V CDR1 and CDR2: SGHVS, FQNEAQ. The CDR3 has 13 residues.

The CDR3 reads CASSQAIGNGNTIYF. The CDR3 nucleotides are TGTGCCAGCAGCCAAGCGATCGGGAATGGAAACACCATATATTTT. V and J are TRBV3-1 (or the pseudogene TRBV3-2) and TRBJ1-3, with D uncertain. Trimming shortened V by 1 base and J by 3 bases, and 10 bases separated the two germline ends. Germline CDR1 and CDR2: LGHDT and YNNKEL (reference sequence). The CDR3 is made up of 15 amino acids.

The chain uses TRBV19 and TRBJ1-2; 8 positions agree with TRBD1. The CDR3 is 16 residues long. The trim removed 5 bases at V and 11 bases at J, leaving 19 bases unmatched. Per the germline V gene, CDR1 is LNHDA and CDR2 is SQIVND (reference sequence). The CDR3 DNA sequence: TGTGCCAGTAGTCAACTACGCCTGGACAGGGAAGTTGGATACACCTTC. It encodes CASSQLRLDREVGYTF.

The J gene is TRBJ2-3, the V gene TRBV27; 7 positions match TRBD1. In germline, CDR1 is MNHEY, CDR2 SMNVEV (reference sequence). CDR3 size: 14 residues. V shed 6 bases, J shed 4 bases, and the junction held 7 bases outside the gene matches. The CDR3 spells CASSIWDRSDTQYF. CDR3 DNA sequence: TGTGCCAGCAGCATCTGGGACAGATCAGATACGCAGTATTTT.

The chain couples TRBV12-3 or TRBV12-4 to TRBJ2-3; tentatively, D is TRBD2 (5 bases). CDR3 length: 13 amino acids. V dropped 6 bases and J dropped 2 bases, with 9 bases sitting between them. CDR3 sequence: CASSVTNTDTQYF. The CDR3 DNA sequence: TGTGCCAGCAGCGTGACTAACACAGATACGCAGTATTTT.

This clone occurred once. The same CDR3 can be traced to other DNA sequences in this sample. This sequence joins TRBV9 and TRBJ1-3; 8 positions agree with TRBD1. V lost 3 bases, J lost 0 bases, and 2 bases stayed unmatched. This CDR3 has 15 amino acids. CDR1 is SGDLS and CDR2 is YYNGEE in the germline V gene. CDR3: CASSETGGSGNTIYF. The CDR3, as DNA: TGTGCCAGCAGCGAAACAGGGGGCTCTGGAAACACCATATATTTT.

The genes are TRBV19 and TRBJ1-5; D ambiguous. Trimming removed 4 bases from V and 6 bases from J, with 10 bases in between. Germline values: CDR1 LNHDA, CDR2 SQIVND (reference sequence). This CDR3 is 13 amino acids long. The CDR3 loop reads CASSRYEGQPQHF. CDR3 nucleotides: TGTGCCAGTAGTAGGTATGAGGGTCAGCCCCAGCATTTT.

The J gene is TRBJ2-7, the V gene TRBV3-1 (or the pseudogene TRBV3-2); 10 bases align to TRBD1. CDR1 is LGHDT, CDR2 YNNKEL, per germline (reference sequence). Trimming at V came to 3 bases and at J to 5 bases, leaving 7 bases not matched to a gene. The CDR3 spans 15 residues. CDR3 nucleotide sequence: TGTGCCAGCAGCCACCGGGACAGGGGCAGCAACGAGCAGTACTTC. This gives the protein CASSHRDRGSNEQYF.

CDR3 residues: CASSPGGPYEQYF. The DNA for the CDR3 is TGTGCCAGCAGCCCCGGGGGGCCCTACGAGCAGTACTTC. The chain joins TRBV5-6 to TRBJ2-7, with D possibly TRBD2 on 7 matching bases. CDR1 SGHDT and CDR2 YYEEEE come from the germline V gene. Trimming left V 4 bases short and J 2 bases short, with 10 bases between. The CDR3 has 13 amino acids.

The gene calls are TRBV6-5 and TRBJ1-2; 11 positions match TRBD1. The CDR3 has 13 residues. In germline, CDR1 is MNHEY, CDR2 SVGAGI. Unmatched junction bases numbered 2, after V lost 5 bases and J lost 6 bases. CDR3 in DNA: TGTGCCAGCAGTCCGGACAGGGGGCATGGCTACACCTTC. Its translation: CASSPDRGHGYTF.

CDR3 sequence: CASSPGGLQETQYF. In DNA, the CDR3 is TGTGCCAGCAGCCCAGGGGGGCTACAAGAGACCCAGTACTTC. The chain combines TRBV11-2 with TRBJ2-5, with D possibly being TRBD1 (7 bases). V lost 5 bases and J lost 2, with 12 bases in between. Per germline, CDR1 SGHAT and CDR2 FQNNGV. The length of the CDR3 is 14 residues.

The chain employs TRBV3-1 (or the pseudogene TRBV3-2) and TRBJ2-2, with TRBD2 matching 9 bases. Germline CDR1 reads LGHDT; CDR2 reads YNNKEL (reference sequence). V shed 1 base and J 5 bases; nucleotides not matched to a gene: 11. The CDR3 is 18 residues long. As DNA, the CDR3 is TGTGCCAGCAGCCAAGCTAGCGGGGACCCCGACGAGACCGGGGAGCTGTTTTTT. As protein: CASSQASGDPDETGELFF.

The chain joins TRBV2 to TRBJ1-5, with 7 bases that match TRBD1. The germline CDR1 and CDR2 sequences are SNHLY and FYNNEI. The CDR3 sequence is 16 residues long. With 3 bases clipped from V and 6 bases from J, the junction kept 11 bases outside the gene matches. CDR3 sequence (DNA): TGTGCCAGCAGTGATCAGGGGGTCGATCCCGGTCAGCCCCAGCATTTT. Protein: CASSDQGVDPGQPQHF.

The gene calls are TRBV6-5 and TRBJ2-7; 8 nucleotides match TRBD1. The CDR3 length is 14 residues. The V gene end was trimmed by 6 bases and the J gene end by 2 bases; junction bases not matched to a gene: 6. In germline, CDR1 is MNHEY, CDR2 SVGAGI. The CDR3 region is CASSPDRATYEQYF. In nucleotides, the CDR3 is TGTGCCAGCAGCCCGGACAGGGCAACCTACGAGCAGTACTTC.

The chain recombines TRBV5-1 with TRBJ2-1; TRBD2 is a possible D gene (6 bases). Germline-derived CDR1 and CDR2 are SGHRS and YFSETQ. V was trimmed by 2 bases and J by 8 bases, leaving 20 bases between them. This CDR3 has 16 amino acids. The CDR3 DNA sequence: TGCGCCAGCAGCTTAAATTTACGGGGGTCCGGCGATGAGCAGTTCTTC. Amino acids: CASSLNLRGSGDEQFF.

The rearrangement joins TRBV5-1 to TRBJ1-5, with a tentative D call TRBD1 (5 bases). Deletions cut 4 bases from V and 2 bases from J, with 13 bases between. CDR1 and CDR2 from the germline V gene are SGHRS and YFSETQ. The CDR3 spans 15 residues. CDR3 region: CASSPGGMGNQPQHF. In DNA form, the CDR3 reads TGCGCCAGCAGCCCCGGGGGGATGGGCAATCAGCCCCAGCATTTT.

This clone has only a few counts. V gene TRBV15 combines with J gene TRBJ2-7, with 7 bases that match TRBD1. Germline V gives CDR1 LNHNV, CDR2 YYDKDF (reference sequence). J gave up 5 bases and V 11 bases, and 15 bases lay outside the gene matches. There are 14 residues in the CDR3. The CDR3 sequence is CASAEQGSSNEQYF. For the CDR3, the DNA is TGTGCCTCCGCAGAACAGGGGAGTTCGAACGAGCAGTACTTC.

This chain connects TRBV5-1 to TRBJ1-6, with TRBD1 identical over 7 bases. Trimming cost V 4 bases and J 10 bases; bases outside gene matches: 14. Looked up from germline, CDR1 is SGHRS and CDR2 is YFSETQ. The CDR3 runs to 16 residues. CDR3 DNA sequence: TGCGCCAGCAGCCCCACCTGGACAGGTCTTGGGTCACCCCTCCACTTT. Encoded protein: CASSPTWTGLGSPLHF.

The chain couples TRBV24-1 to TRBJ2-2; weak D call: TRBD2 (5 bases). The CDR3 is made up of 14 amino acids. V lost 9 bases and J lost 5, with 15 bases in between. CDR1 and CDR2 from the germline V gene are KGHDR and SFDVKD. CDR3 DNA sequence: TGTGCCACCGAACCGGGATCCCGGACCGGGGAGCTGTTTTTT. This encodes CATEPGSRTGELFF.